This T cell receptor (beta chain) comes out of a study of T cell responses to AZD1222 COVID-19 vaccine. Overall study findings and caveats: In the spike-specific TCR repertoire, nearly half reportedly target unmutated variant regions. Breadth and depth of Spike-specific TCRs rose after two AZD1222 doses. Clonal diversity may have been underestimated, and the donors were mostly white British, with more females than males.

A word on this clone: The target antigen is unknown.

Sequenced by immunoSEQ multiplex PCR; TCRdb stores in-frame clones only, minus some. Of tens of thousands of clones listed, roughly nine tenths are singletons. The clonotype was recovered from an adult in good health. Specimen: peripheral blood, collected on day 0 of AZD1222 vaccination.

The CDR3 DNA reads as TGTGCTACTGCATGGACAGGGAATCAGCCCCAGCATTTT. Protein sequence: CATAWTGNQPQHF. The chain employs TRBV12-5 and TRBJ1-5; TRBD1 matches 8 bases. The CDR3 covers 13 residues. V dropped 10 bases and J dropped 4; count of bases not matched to a gene: 6. Germline V gene data show CDR1 as LGHNT and CDR2 as FRNRAP.